This passage covers 8 T cell receptor beta chains from one sample sequenced in a study of shared clonotypes between healthy human individuals. The data were produced by immunoSEQ multiplex PCR, yet TCRdb's version contains in-frame clones alone and is incomplete. The sample gives a few million clones, around 95% of which show up once; roughly 0.13% is in the top ten. Sequences were obtained from naive CD4+ T cells sorted from blood. The subset denotes: CD45RA+ positively selected. Receptors originate from a man between 18 and 29 years old in good health.

For the CDR3, the DNA is TGTGCCAGCAGCCCCGCCGTTGGGTCGTCCCTCCACTTT. The encoded protein is CASSPAVGSSLHF. J is TRBJ1-6 and V is TRBV6-5; D gene ambiguous. CDR3 length: 13 amino acids. In germline, CDR1 is MNHEY, CDR2 SVGAGI. The V end lost 6 bases, the J end lost 14 bases, and 17 bases lay between the germline ends.

About this clone: Within the sample, other DNA sequences also encode this same CDR3. V and J are TRBV10-3 and TRBJ2-7; 7 nucleotides line up with TRBD1. V shed 6 bases and J 0 bases; nucleotides not matched to a gene: 2. Germline assignment: CDR1 ENHRY and CDR2 SYGVKD. There are 13 residues in the CDR3. CDR3: CAISDRASYEQYF. Written as DNA, the CDR3 is TGTGCCATCAGCGACAGGGCCTCCTACGAGCAGTACTTC.

The chain has TRBV6-5 and TRBJ1-5; a possible D gene is TRBD1 (5 bases). Germline-derived CDR1 and CDR2 are MNHEY and SVGAGI. The CDR3 runs 15 residues. Trimming stripped 0 bases from V and 6 bases from J, with 12 bases between. The CDR3 here is CASSYSWDSGQPQHF. In DNA form, the CDR3 reads TGTGCCAGCAGTTACTCCTGGGACTCGGGTCAGCCCCAGCATTTT.

The V call is TRBV30, the J call TRBJ2-1, with unresolved D. V was clipped by 1 base and J by 1 base, with 14 bases between them. The CDR3 consists of 16 residues. Germline CDR1 is GTSNPN and CDR2 is SVGIG (reference sequence). The CDR3 DNA sequence: TGTGCCTGGAGTGGAACTCTCATAGGATCCTACAATGAGCAGTTCTTC. Translation gives CAWSGTLIGSYNEQFF.

This chain connects TRBV5-6 to TRBJ1-6; 7 bases fit TRBD1. Per germline, CDR1 SGHDT and CDR2 YYEEEE. V dropped 4 bases and J dropped 11; count of bases not matched to a gene: 9. The CDR3 sequence is 14 residues long. CDR3 sequence: CASSLTGENPPLHF. The CDR3 DNA reads as TGTGCCAGCAGCCTAACAGGGGAAAATCCACCCCTCCACTTT. The whole variable domain, filled in from reference TRBV5-6 and TRBJ1-6, reads DAGVTQSPTHLIKTRGQQVTLRCSPKSGHDTVSWYQQALGQGPQFIFQYYEEEERQRGNFPDRFSGHQFPNYSSELNVNALLLGDSALYLCASSLTGENPPLHFGNGTRLTVT.

CDR3 DNA sequence: TGCGCCAGCAGCCGCCGACTAGACTCCTACGAGCAGTACTTC. It is translated as CASSRRLDSYEQYF. The chain combines TRBV4-1 with TRBJ2-7, with D possibly TRBD2 on 6 matching bases. CDR1 MGHRA and CDR2 YSYEKL come from the germline V gene. The V end lost 4 bases, the J end lost 0 bases, and 10 bases lay between the germline ends. The CDR3 runs to 14 residues.

V usage is TRBV11-2 and J usage is TRBJ2-2; D not certain. The V gene's germline CDR1 is SGHAT and CDR2 FQNNGV. The length of the CDR3 is 12 residues. Trimming shortened V by 5 bases and J by 6 bases, and 7 bases separated the two germline ends. In nucleotides, the CDR3 is TGTGCCAGCAGCCCCCTTGCCGGGGAGCTGTTTTTT. It codes for CASSPLAGELFF.

CDR3 nucleotides: TGTGCCAGCCACTCAGGGGGAACCTACAATGAGCAGTTCTTC. Its translation: CASHSGGTYNEQFF. The chain uses TRBV5-6 and TRBJ2-1, with 7 positions matching TRBD1. V was clipped by 7 bases and J by 2 bases; unmatched bases: 6. The CDR3 is 14 residues long. Germline values: CDR1 SGHDT, CDR2 YYEEEE. Looking up the rest from reference TRBV5-6 and TRBJ2-1 gives the full variable domain: DAGVTQSPTHLIKTRGQQVTLRCSPKSGHDTVSWYQQALGQGPQFIFQYYEEEERQRGNFPDRFSGHQFPNYSSELNVNALLLGDSALYLCASHSGGTYNEQFFGPGTRLTVL.